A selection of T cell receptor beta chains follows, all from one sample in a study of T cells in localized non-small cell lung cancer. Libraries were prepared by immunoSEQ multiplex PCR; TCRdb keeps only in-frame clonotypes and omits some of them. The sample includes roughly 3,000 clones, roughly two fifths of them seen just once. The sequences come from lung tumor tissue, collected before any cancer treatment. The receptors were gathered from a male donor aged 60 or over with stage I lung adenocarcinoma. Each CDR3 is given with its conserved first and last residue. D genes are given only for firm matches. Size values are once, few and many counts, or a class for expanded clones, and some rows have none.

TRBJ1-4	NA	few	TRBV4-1	TGCGCCAGCAGCCCCCTCGGGAGGACGGCTGAAAAACTGTTTTTT	CASSPLGRTAEKLFF
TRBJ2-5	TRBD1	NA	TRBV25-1	TGTGCCAGCAGTACTACAGGGGGCGAGACCCAGTACTTC	CASSTTGGETQYF
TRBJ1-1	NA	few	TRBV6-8	TGTGCCAGCAGAACCGGCGGGAGGGGCTTCGGGACTGAAGCTTTCTTT	CASRTGGRGFGTEAFF
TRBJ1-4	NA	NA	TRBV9	TGTGCCAGCAGCACGGGAGGGGAGGAAGAAAAACTGTTTTTT	CASSTGGEEEKLFF
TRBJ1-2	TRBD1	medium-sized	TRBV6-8	TGTGCCAGCAGTTACGGAGACAGGGGGGACTATGGCTACACCTTC	CASSYGDRGDYGYTF
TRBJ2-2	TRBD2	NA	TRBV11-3	TGTGCCAGCAGCCAAGGGACTAGCGGGAGTACGGGGGAGCTGTTTTTT	CASSQGTSGSTGELFF
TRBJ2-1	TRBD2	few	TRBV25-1	TGTGCCAGCACCTGGGGTAGCGGGCTTGAGCAGTTCTTC	CASTWGSGLEQFF
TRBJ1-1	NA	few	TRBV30	TGTGCCTGGAATCGGGGTCGGGACACTGAAGCTTTCTTT	CAWNRGRDTEAFF
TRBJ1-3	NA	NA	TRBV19	TGTGCCAGTAGTTCTGATGGGGGCTCTGGAAACACCATATATTTT	CASSSDGGSGNTIYF
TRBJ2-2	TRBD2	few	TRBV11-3	TGTGCCAGCAGCTTTAGCGGGGGCATTGCGAACACCGGGGAGCTGTTTTTT	CASSFSGGIANTGELFF
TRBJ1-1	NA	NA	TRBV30	TGTGCCTCCTCGGGGGGGCCGGGTACTGAAGCTTTCTTT	CASSGGPGTEAFF
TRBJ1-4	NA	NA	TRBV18	TGTGCCAGCTCACCAACCGGACAAAATGAAAAACTGTTTTTT	CASSPTGQNEKLFF
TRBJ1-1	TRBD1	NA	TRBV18	TGTGCCAGCTCCCTGGGACAGGGGGCTGAAGCTTTCTTT	CASSLGQGAEAFF
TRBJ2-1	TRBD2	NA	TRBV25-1	TGTGCCACCAGGGGTGATAGCGGGGAAACCTACAATGAGCAGTTCTTC	CATRGDSGETYNEQFF
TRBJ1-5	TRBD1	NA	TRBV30	TGTGCCTGGAGCCCGGGACAGGGCAATCAGCCCCAGCATTTT	CAWSPGQGNQPQHF
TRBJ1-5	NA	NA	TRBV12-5	TGTGCTAGTGGTTTGCCTCCCTCCCCCCAGCATTTT	CASGLPPSPQHF
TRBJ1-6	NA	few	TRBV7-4	TGTGCCAGCAGCTCATCCCCGACGAGACCCCAGAATTCACCCCTCCACTTT	CASSSSPTRPQNSPLHF
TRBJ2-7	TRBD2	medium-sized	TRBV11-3	TGTGCCAGCAGCCCTCTCGGGGCGGGGGGGAGCGGGCAGTACTTC	CASSPLGAGGSGQYF
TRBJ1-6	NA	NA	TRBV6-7	TGTGCCAGCAGTGCAAGCAGATTCCTTAATTCACCCCTCCACTTT	CASSASRFLNSPLHF
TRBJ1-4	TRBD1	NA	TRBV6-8	TGTGCCAGCCAGGGGGCAGATCCCCGTAATGAAAAACTGTTTTTT	CASQGADPRNEKLFF
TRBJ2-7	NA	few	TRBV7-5	TGTGCCAGCAGCTTAGGGGTACAGGCCTACGAGCAGTACTTC	CASSLGVQAYEQYF
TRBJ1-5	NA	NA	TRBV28	TGTGCCAGCAGCTCTAGGGGCGGACAGCCCCAGCATTTT	CASSSRGGQPQHF
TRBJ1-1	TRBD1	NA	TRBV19	TGTGCCAGTAGTGTCCGACAGGGTTTAACTGAAGCTTTCTTT	CASSVRQGLTEAFF
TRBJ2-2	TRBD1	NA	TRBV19	TGTGCCAGTAGACCAGACAGGGGGTCAACCGGGGAGCTGTTTTTT	CASRPDRGSTGELFF
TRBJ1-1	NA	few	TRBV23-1	TGCGCCAGCAGTCACGGTGGTACTGGAGGGGGGACGACTGAAGCTTTCTTT	CASSHGGTGGGTTEAFF
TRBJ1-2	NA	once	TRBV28	TGTGCCAGCAGTTTCCGGGGGAACTATGGCTACACCTTC	CASSFRGNYGYTF
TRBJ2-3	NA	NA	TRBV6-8	TGTGCCAGCACCCAGATTTTGAGAACAGATACGCAGTATTTT	CASTQILRTDTQYF
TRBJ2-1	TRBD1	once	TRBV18	TGTGCCAGCTCACCACCGGGGACAGGGGCGGGGTACAATGAGCAGTTCTTC	CASSPPGTGAGYNEQFF
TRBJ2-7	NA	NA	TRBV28	TGTGCCAGCAGTTTACCAGTCACCTACGAGCAGTACTTC	CASSLPVTYEQYF
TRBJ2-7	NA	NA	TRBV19	TGTGCCAGTAATCTGACTACCGCCGGGGAGCAGTACTTC	CASNLTTAGEQYF
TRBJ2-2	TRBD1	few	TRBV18	TGTGCCAGCTCCGCACAGGGGTCGAACACCGGGGAGCTGTTTTTT	CASSAQGSNTGELFF
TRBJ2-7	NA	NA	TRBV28	TGTGCCAGCAGTTATTTGCAGGGTTCGACCTACGAGCAGTACTTC	CASSYLQGSTYEQYF
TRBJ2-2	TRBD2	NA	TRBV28	TGTGCCAACAGGTCACTAGCGGGGGTTACCGGGGAGCTGTTTTTT	CANRSLAGVTGELFF
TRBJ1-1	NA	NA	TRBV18	TGTGCCAGCTCACCGGAACAGTCGAACACTGAAGCTTTCTTT	CASSPEQSNTEAFF
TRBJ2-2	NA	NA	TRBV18	TGTGCCAGCTCCAGGGACAAGAACACCGGGGAGCTGTTTTTT	CASSRDKNTGELFF
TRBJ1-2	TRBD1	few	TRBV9	TGTGCCAGCAGCGAGACAGGGAGGAACTATGGCTACACCTTC	CASSETGRNYGYTF
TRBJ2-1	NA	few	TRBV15	TGTGCCACCAGCGTCGTTGGACTGAACAATGAGCAGTTCTTC	CATSVVGLNNEQFF
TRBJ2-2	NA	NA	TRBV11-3	TGTGCCAGCAGCCCCAACGTAGGAACCAACACCGGGGAGCTGTTTTTT	CASSPNVGTNTGELFF
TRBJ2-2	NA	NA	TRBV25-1	TGTGCCAGCAGTGAATACAGAGGGAACACCGGGGAGCTGTTTTTT	CASSEYRGNTGELFF
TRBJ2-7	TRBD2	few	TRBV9	TGTGCCAGCAGTGCCGGCGGGGGGACTCGCTACGAGCAGTACTTC	CASSAGGGTRYEQYF
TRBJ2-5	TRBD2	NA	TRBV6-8	TGTGCCAGCAGTTACTCCAACCCCGGGGGGGGCCGGGAGACCCAGTACTTC	CASSYSNPGGGRETQYF
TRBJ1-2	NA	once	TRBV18	TGTGCCAGCTCACCAATTCCGGGGAATGGCTACACCTTC	CASSPIPGNGYTF
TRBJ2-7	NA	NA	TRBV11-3	TGTGCCAGCAGCCCGTATGACAGACCCTACGAGCAGTACTTC	CASSPYDRPYEQYF
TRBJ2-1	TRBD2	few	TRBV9	TGTGCCAGCAGTGTAGGACTAGACGCATACAATGAGCAGTTCTTC	CASSVGLDAYNEQFF
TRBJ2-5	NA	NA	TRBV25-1	TGTGCCACCGGGACGGTCGAAGAGACCCAGTACTTC	CATGTVEETQYF
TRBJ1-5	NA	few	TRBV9	TGTGCCAGCAGTGAAATAGGGTTCAGACAGCCCCAGCATTTT	CASSEIGFRQPQHF
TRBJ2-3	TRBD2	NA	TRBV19	TGTGCCAGTAGTCTCCGACCAGCGGGAAGCACAGATACGCAGTATTTT	CASSLRPAGSTDTQYF
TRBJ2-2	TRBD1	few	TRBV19	TGTGCCAGTAGTATGGGCAGGGGGTCCGGGGAGCTGTTTTTT	CASSMGRGSGELFF